Presented here are 3 T cell receptor beta chains from one specimen sequenced in a study of T cells in localized non-small cell lung cancer (dated by TCRdb to the early 2020s). Library construction relied on the immunoSEQ multiplex PCR assay. TCRdb obtained this table from immuneACCESS and retained in-frame rearrangements with V and J assigned. These tables miss some clones; where compared with another copy, unresolved V genes account for less than half of the shortfall, and the remainder is unexplained. In this sample the table shows 20,000 to 25,000 clones, about 89% of which occur a single time. The ten largest clones add up to approximately 12% of the sample. The starting material was peripheral blood, obtained before any cancer treatment. All receptors come from a male donor at least 60 years old with stage I lung adenocarcinoma.

The gene calls are TRBV18 and TRBJ1-1, with D uncertain. The CDR3 covers 14 residues. Germline loops: CDR1 KGHSH, CDR2 LQKENI. V lost 3 bases, J lost 1 base, and 9 bases lay in between. The CDR3 sequence is CASSPGSRNTEAFF. The DNA for the CDR3 is TGTGCCAGCTCACCGGGGTCGAGGAACACTGAAGCTTTCTTT.

The chain carries TRBV6-6 and TRBJ2-4; TRBD1 matches at 10 bases. Looked up from germline, CDR1 is MNHNY and CDR2 is SVGAGI (reference sequence). The CDR3 extends over 16 amino acids. V lost 11 bases, J lost 0 bases, and 10 bases stayed unmatched. The CDR3 bases are TGTGCCGGCGGGACAGGGGATTTGCAAGCCAAAAACATTCAGTACTTC. Residues: CAGGTGDLQAKNIQYF.

The chain links TRBV4-2 to TRBJ1-6; 10 nucleotides align to TRBD1. Germline V gene data show CDR1 as LGHNA and CDR2 as YNFKEQ. The CDR3 extends over 16 amino acids. Unmatched junction bases numbered 6, after V lost 1 base and J lost 9 bases. The CDR3 sequence is CASSQAKGQGPSPLHF. CDR3 bases: TGTGCCAGCAGCCAAGCCAAGGGACAGGGGCCTTCACCCCTCCACTTT.